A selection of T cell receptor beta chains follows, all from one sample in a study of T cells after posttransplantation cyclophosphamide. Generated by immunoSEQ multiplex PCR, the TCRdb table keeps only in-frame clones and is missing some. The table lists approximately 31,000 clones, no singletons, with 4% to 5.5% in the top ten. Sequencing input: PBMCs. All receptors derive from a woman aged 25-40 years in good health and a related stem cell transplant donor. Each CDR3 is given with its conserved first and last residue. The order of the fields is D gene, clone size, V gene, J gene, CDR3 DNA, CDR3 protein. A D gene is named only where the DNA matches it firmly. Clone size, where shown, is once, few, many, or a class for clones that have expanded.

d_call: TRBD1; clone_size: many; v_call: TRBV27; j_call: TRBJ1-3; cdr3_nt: TGTGCCAGCAGTTTATACGGACAGGGGACCACCATATATTTT; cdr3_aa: CASSLYGQGTTIYF
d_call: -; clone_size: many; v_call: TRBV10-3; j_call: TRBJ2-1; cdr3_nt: TGTGCCATCAGTGAGTCGGACATCCCCACCAATGAGCAGTTCTTC; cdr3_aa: CAISESDIPTNEQFF
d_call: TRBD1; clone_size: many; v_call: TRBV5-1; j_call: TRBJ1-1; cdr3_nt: TGCGCCAGCAGCCCCCCGGACAGGGCCCACCTCGGTGAAGCTTTCTTT; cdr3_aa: CASSPPDRAHLGEAFF
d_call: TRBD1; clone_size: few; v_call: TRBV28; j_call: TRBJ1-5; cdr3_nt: TGTGCCAGCAGTCCTTCGACAGGGGCCAATCAGCCCCAGCATTTT; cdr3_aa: CASSPSTGANQPQHF
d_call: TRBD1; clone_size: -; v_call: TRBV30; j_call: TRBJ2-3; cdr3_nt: TGTGCCTGGCAAGCCGGGACAGGTCGCACAGATACGCAGTATTTT; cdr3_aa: CAWQAGTGRTDTQYF
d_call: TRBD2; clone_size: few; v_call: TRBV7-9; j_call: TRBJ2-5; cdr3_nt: TGTGCCAGCAGCTCCAGAACTAGCGGGGAAGAGACCCAGTACTTC; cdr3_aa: CASSSRTSGEETQYF
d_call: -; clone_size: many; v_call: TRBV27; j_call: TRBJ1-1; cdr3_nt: TGTGCCAGCAGTTCCTTTGGGGGGAGGGAGGCGGCTTTCTTT; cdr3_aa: CASSSFGGREAAFF
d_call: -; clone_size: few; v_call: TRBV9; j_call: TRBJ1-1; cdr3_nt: TGTGCCAGCAGCGTAGATGGAACCGTCAGGGATGAAGCTTTCTTT; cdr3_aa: CASSVDGTVRDEAFF
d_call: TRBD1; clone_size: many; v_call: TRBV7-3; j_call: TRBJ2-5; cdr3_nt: TGTGCCAGCAGCTTAGACAGGGGAGGAGAAGAGACCCAGTACTTC; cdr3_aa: CASSLDRGGEETQYF
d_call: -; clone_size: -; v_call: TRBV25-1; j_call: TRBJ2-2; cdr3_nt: TGTGCCAGCAGCAGGGGTGGGAACGGGGAGCTGTTTTTT; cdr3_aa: CASSRGGNGELFF
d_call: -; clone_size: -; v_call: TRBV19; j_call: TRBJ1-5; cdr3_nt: TGTGCCAGTAGTATAGGAGGCCAGGGAAATCAGCCCCAGCATTTT; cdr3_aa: CASSIGGQGNQPQHF
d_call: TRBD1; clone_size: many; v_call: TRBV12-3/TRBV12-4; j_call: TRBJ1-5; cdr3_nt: TGTGCCAGCAGTTTCACAGGGGGCGGGCAGCCCCAGCATTTT; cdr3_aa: CASSFTGGGQPQHF
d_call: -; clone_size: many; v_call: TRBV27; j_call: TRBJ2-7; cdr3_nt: TGTGCCAGCGGAGCGGCCTACGAGCAGTACTTC; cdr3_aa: CASGAAYEQYF
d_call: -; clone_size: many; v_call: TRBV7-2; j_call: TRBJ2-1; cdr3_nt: TGTGCCAGCAGGGGAGTGACAGAGGTTGAGCAGTTCTTC; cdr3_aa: CASRGVTEVEQFF
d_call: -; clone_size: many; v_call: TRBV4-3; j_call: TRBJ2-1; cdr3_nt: TGCGCCAGCAGCCAGTATCTAGCGCCCAATGAGCAGTTCTTC; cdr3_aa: CASSQYLAPNEQFF
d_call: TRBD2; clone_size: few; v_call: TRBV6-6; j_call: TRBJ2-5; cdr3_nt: TGTGCCAGCAGTGGACGGGGTAGCGGGGTTGGGGAGACCCAGTACTTC; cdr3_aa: CASSGRGSGVGETQYF